This section outlines one T cell receptor (beta chain) sequence together with its context. Its cognate antigen has yet to be identified. Base qualities are not recorded, but no much larger clone differs from it by a single base. These data are taken from a study of CD8 T cells in Susac syndrome (dated by TCRdb to the late 2010s). Study-wide context: The study used repertoire sequencing to test whether antigen drove CD8+ T cell activation and differentiation in Susac syndrome. CD8+ T cell repertoire clonality was compared between more than ten healthy donors, approximately 14 Susac syndrome patients and around 15 multiple sclerosis patients. Summary of the overall study and its limitations: The number of individuals in the TCR sequencing and HLA analysis was acknowledged as relatively small.

Per the germline V gene (reference sequence), MNHEY is the CDR1 and SMNVEV is the CDR2. The germline V end is reduced by 7 bases and the J end by 5 bases; junction bases left unmatched: 10. The CDR3, from cysteine to phenylalanine, totals 14 residues. Only the CDR3 DNA stays, 42 bases, in frame from base 1. Peripheral blood CD8+ and CD4+ T cells from healthy donors, Susac syndrome patients and multiple sclerosis patients were profiled by high-throughput TCR beta sequencing. The multiple sclerosis controls were treatment-naive patients who had stable or active relapsing-remitting disease and met the revised McDonald criteria. Bulk CD8+ and CD4+ T cells were purified magnetically by negative isolation, whereas CD8+ TEMRA cells were enriched by FACS. Blood was drawn into EDTA tubes, processed within 24 hours, and PBMCs were isolated by density gradient centrifugation. PBMCs intended for TCR sequencing were frozen in liquid nitrogen and were later thawed in a 37 degrees C water bath. The sorted or isolated CD4+, CD8+ and CD8+ TEMRA cells reached a purity of at least 90%.

RNA was extracted with the RNeasy kit and 0.5 to 1 ug was reverse transcribed using random hexamers. The immunoSEQ multiplex PCR assay, covering 54 Vbeta and 13 Jbeta segments, was used to amplify TCR beta CDR3 regions. To correct PCR amplification bias, a synthetic template baseline was used for both primer optimization and computational correction. The authors' pipeline ran thus. Reads were annotated to V, D and J genes according to IMGT and were analyzed with immunoSEQ Analyzer, with only productive sequences retained. To calculate clonality, Shannon entropy was normalized by log2 of the number of productive unique sequences and then subtracted from one. Public and private clones were assessed among the 100 most prevalent clones of each patient and control. Clones were defined as Susac-specific if absent from the healthy and MS cohorts, from around 1,100 published viral clones and from other ImmuneACCESS disease sequences. TCRdb ran its own pipeline on the public reads, namely fastp trimming at Q25 and MiXCR clone calling, and kept in-frame beta chains. Identical CDR3 protein sequences are pooled into one entry, listed with their most common genes and DNA. Here the V and J calls rest on TCRdb's processing, not on the authors' analysis. The sample table holds roughly 200,000 distinct CDR3 sequences, of which approximately 95% were seen once. The leading ten clones occupy around 0.15% of the sample.

The clonotype was recovered from a human donor with multiple sclerosis. The receptor chain draws on TRBV27 and TRBJ2-7, with 8 junctional bases fitting TRBD1. Sequencing was performed on CD8+ T cells from PBMCs. The sequenced DNA is TGTGCCAGCAAGGGGACAGGCCGTCCCCACGAGCAGTACTTC. Translated, this gives CASKGTGRPHEQYF.